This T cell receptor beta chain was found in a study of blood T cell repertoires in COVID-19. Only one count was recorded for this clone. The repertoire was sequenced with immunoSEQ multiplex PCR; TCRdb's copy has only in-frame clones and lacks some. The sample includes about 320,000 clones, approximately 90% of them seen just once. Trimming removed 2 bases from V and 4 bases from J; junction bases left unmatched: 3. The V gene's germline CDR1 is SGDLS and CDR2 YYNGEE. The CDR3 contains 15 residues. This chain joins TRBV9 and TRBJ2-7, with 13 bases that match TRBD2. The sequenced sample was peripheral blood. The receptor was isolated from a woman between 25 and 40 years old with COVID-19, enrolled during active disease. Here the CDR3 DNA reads TGTGCCAGCAGCGTGGGACTAGCGGGGTTGTACGAGCAGTACTTC. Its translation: CASSVGLAGLYEQYF.